The 12 T cell receptor beta chains reported below all come from one sample, sequenced in a study of breast tumors, draining lymph nodes, adjacent tissues. Each CDR3 protein gets one entry after TCRdb re-called the multiplex PCR reads with MiXCR. The table shows over 200,000 distinct CDR3 sequences, with approximately 29% occurring only once. The lymph nodes were axillary draining lymph nodes from breast cancer patients. Sample: axillary lymph node tissue. These receptor sequences come from a female donor with breast cancer. Some clones in this sample may be carry-over from other donors' samples.

This clonotype has ten or more counts. The chain employs TRBV6-1 and TRBJ1-6; D perhaps matches TRBD1 (5 bases). V was pared by 5 bases and J by 11 bases, with 13 bases between. Germline CDR1 MNHNS, CDR2 SASEGT. This CDR3 spans 13 amino acids. The CDR3 loop reads CASSNRDLPPLHF. The CDR3 DNA sequence: TGTGCCAGCAGTAACCGGGACCTTCCACCCCTCCACTTT.

There are a few counts of this clonotype. A read error is possible here, since a much larger clone lies one base away. The conserved final phenylalanine or tryptophan is absent from the CDR3, which likely points to a read error. The chain uses TRBV19 and TRBJ2-7; 9 bases align to TRBD2. Trimming took 2 bases from V and 4 from J; bases not matched to a gene: 9. The germline CDR1 and CDR2 sequences are LNHDA and SQIVND (reference sequence). The length of the CDR3 is 16 residues. The CDR3 spells CASSIQGIAGVYEQYS. The DNA for the CDR3 is TGTGCCAGTAGTATACAGGGGATAGCGGGAGTATACGAGCAGTACTCC.

This clonotype has a count of ten or more. One junction end does not reproduce the germline sequence, and a read error may be involved. The chain has TRBV20-1 and TRBJ2-1; D is unclear. The CDR3 is 12 amino acids. CDR1 is DFQATT, CDR2 SNEGSKA, per germline (reference sequence). The CDR3 is CSASISPSRTVF. CDR3 DNA sequence: TGCAGTGCTAGCATTAGCCCGTCCAGGACGGTCTTC.

This clonotype appeared many times. The chain joins TRBV7-2 to TRBJ2-5, with D possibly matching TRBD2 (5 bases). Trimming stripped 4 bases from V and 5 bases from J, with 20 bases between. Germline V gives CDR1 SGHTA, CDR2 FQGNSA. The CDR3 sequence is 16 residues long. The CDR3 here is CASSSGNGLSGETQYF. In nucleotides, the CDR3 is TGTGCCAGCAGCTCCGGGAACGGGCTCAGTGGGGAGACCCAGTACTTC.

The genes are TRBV6-4 and TRBJ2-3; TRBD1 matches at 8 bases. Germline CDR1 and CDR2: MRHNA and SNTAGT. V lost 8 bases to trimming and J lost 7 bases; unmatched junction nucleotides: 8. The CDR3 runs 13 residues. The DNA for the CDR3 is TGTGCCAGCGAGGCAGGGGGCCGCTATACGCAGTATTTT. Translated: CASEAGGRYTQYF.

As concerns this clonotype: This may be a read error, as it is one base from a much larger clone. V is TRBV12-3 or TRBV12-4 and J is TRBJ1-2, with no clear D. Trimming stripped 6 bases from V and 8 bases from J, with 19 bases between. The CDR3 consists of 14 residues. CDR3 residues: CASRPGEGAWGYTF. In DNA form, the CDR3 reads TGTGCCAGCAGGCCCGGCGAAGGAGCTTGGGGCTACACCTTC.

This clonotype has more than one count but fewer than ten. A much larger clonotype is one base distant, so this may be a read error. The rearrangement joins TRBV20-1 to TRBJ2-1; 9 bases agree with TRBD2. There are 15 residues in the CDR3. In germline, CDR1 is DFQATT, CDR2 SNEGSKA (reference sequence). CDR3 sequence reads: CSASYSGSSSNEQFF. CDR3 in DNA: TGCAGTGCTAGTTATAGCGGGAGCTCCTCCAATGAGCAGTTCTTC.

The CDR3 protein is CASSQASSPRDSTYEQYF. The DNA for the CDR3 is TGTGCCAGCAGCCAAGCCAGCTCACCGAGGGACAGTACCTACGAGCAGTACTTC. The V gene is TRBV14, the J gene TRBJ2-7, with 7 bases matching TRBD1. Trimming at V came to 1 base and at J to 2 bases, leaving 14 bases not matched to a gene. This CDR3 has 18 amino acids. CDR1 and CDR2 from the germline V gene are SGHDN and FVKESK.

This chain joins TRBV2 and TRBJ1-6, with D unclear. Trimming left V 3 bases short and J 10 bases short, with 13 bases between. Germline assignment: CDR1 SNHLY and CDR2 FYNNEI. CDR3 length: 14 residues. The CDR3, as DNA: TGTGCCAGCAGTGACAACGGGGAACGCTCACCCCTCCACTTT. It translates to CASSDNGERSPLHF. The whole variable domain, remainder taken from reference TRBV2 and TRBJ1-6, is EPEVTQTPSHQVTQMGQEVILRCVPISNHLYFYWYRQILGQKVEFLVSFYNNEISEKSEIFDDQFSVERPDGSNFTLKIRSTKLEDSAMYFCASSDNGERSPLHFGNGTRLTVT.

In regard to this clonotype: Since no conserved phenylalanine or tryptophan closes the CDR3, a read error is the likely cause. V gene TRBV2 combines with J gene TRBJ1-5; D unclear. The CDR3 is 13 residues long. The germline V gene has CDR1 SNHLY and CDR2 FYNNEI. The V and J ends lost 6 bases and 3 bases respectively, with 9 bases between them. The CDR3 DNA reads TGTGCCAGCAGCCAAGGAGCCAATCAGCCCCAGCATTCT. This sequence encodes CASSQGANQPQHS.

This clonotype has ten or more counts. The chain couples TRBV7-9 to TRBJ1-5; D unclear. The CDR3 loop spans 13 amino acids. Germline V gene sequence: CDR1 SEHNR, CDR2 FQNEAQ (reference sequence). Between the trimmed V and J ends, which lost 1 base and 3 bases, there was a span of 4 bases. CDR3 sequence reads: CASSLVDNQPQHF. CDR3 coding DNA: TGTGCCAGCAGCTTAGTGGACAATCAGCCCCAGCATTTT.

This clonotype came up many times. The chain combines TRBV6-1 with TRBJ1-2; D not certain. Germline CDR1 is MNHNS and CDR2 is SASEGT. This CDR3 contains 12 residues. Trimming pared 3 bases from V and 1 base from J, leaving 3 bases between. The DNA of the CDR3 is TGTGCCAGCAGTGACAATAACTATGGCTACACCTTC. This gives the protein CASSDNNYGYTF.